Listed below are T cell receptor beta chains from one sample, sequenced in a study of T cells in Graves' hyperthyroidism and ophthalmopathy. A single record per CDR3 protein comes from TCRdb applying MiXCR to the multiplex PCR reads. The data show about 640,000 distinct CDR3 sequences, 20% seen once. The sequencing sample was made of blood. The receptors were sampled from a man aged 25-45 years with Graves' ophthalmopathy. Each CDR3 is given with its conserved first and last residue. The order of the fields is clone size, J gene, D gene, V gene, CDR3 DNA, CDR3 protein. The D gene is left open where the match is weak. The size of a clone is reported for some rows only, either as once, few or many, or as a class for expanded clones.

many	TRBJ2-5	NA	TRBV7-9	TGTGCCAGCAGCCCGGGCATACGGAGGGAGACCCAGTACTTC	CASSPGIRRETQYF
many	TRBJ2-5	TRBD1	TRBV11-2	TGTGCCAGCAGCTCCCACAGGGGCCAAGAGACCCAGTACTTC	CASSSHRGQETQYF
few	TRBJ2-3	NA	TRBV11-2	TGTGCCAGCAGCGTCCGGGTCTCGTGGGGCACAGATACGCAGTATTTT	CASSVRVSWGTDTQYF
many	TRBJ2-1	TRBD2	TRBV28	TGTGCCAGCCGGCCGGGACAGGGACTAGCGGGACCTCTGGGTGAGCAGTTCTTC	CASRPGQGLAGPLGEQFF
few	TRBJ2-1	TRBD2	TRBV29-1	TGCAGCGGCCGGACTAGCGGGAGAGCTGAGCAGTTCTTC	CSGRTSGRAEQFF
NA	TRBJ2-7	TRBD1	TRBV5-1	TGCGCCAGCAGCACCGCCCGGGACAGGAACTCCTACGAGCAGTACTTC	CASSTARDRNSYEQYF
many	TRBJ1-1	NA	TRBV6-1	TGTGCCAGCAGTCCGGTGGGGGTCCCTGAAGCTTTCTTT	CASSPVGVPEAFF
many	TRBJ1-1	NA	TRBV12-3/TRBV12-4	TGTGCCAGCAGTCCACACGGGACGTTGAACACTGAAGCTTTCTTT	CASSPHGTLNTEAFF
few	TRBJ1-2	NA	TRBV6-1	TGTGCCAGCAGTGAAGCCGCAGGAGCTCATCGGGGCTACACCTTC	CASSEAAGAHRGYTF
NA	TRBJ2-5	TRBD2	TRBV5-6	TGTGCCAGCAGCCAGGGACTAGCGGGAGATTTAGAGGAGACCCAGTACTTC	CASSQGLAGDLEETQYF
many	TRBJ2-1	NA	TRBV3-1	TGTGCCAGCAGCCAAGATATACAACCCTACAATGAGCAGTTCTTC	CASSQDIQPYNEQFF
NA	TRBJ2-7	TRBD2	TRBV14	TGTGCCAGCAGCTCCAGGGCAGGACTAGCGGGGGGATACGAGCAGTACTTC	CASSSRAGLAGGYEQYF
NA	TRBJ2-1	NA	TRBV19	TGTGCCAGTAGTACCTCTAGGCTGGGGGAGAGCTCCTACAATGAGCAGTTCTTC	CASSTSRLGESSYNEQFF
few	TRBJ1-1	TRBD1	TRBV20-1	TGCAGTGTTCGACAGGGGACCAGTTACATGAACACTGAAGCTTTCTTT	CSVRQGTSYMNTEAFF
few	TRBJ2-3	NA	TRBV6-1	TGTGCCAGCAGTGACTTTGGGCCGTCCCATCCGGACGGCACAGATACGCAGTATTTT	CASSDFGPSHPDGTDTQYF
NA	TRBJ2-3	NA	TRBV7-6	TGTGCCAGCAGCCCCGGACAGATTGATACGCAGTATTTT	CASSPGQIDTQYF
NA	TRBJ1-1	NA	TRBV30	TGTGCCTGGAGTGTTTGGGCCCGGAATACTGAAGCTTTCTTT	CAWSVWARNTEAFF
NA	TRBJ1-2	NA	TRBV15	TGTGCCACCAGCAGAGATTTCGCGGACACCCTCTATGGCTACACCTTC	CATSRDFADTLYGYTF